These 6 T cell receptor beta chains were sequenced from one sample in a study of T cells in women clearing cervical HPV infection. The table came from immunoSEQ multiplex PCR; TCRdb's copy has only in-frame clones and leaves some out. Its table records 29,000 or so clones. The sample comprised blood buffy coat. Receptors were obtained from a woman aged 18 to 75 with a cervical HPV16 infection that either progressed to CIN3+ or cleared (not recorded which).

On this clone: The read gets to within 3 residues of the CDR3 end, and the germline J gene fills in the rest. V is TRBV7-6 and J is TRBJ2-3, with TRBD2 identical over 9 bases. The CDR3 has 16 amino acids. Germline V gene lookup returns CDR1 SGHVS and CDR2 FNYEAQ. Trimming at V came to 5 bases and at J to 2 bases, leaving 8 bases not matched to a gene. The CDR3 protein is CASSILAGADTDTQYF. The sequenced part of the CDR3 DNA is TGTGCCAGCAGCATTTTAGCGGGGGCCGACACAGATACG.

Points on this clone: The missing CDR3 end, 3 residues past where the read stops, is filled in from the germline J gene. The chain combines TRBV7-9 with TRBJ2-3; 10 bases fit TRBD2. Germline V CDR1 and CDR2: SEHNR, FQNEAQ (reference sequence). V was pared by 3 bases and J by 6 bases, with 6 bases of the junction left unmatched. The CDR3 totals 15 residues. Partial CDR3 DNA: TGTGCCAGCAGCTTCCAGCGGGAGGGCCAGGATACG. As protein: CASSFQREGQDT. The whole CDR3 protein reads CASSFQREGQDTQYF.

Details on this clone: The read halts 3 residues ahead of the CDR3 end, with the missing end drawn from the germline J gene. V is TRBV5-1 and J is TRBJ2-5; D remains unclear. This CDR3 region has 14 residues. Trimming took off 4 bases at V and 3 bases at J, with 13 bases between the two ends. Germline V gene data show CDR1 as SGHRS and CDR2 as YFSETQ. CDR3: CASSIRVQKETQYF. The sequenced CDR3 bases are TGCGCCAGCAGCATCCGGGTCCAAAAAGAGACC. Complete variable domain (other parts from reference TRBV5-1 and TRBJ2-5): KAGVTQTPRYLIKTRGQQVTLSCSPISGHRSVSWYQQTPGQGLQFLFEYFSETQRNKGNFPGRFSGRQFSNSRSEMNVSTLELGDSALYLCASSIRVQKETQYFGPGTRLLVL.

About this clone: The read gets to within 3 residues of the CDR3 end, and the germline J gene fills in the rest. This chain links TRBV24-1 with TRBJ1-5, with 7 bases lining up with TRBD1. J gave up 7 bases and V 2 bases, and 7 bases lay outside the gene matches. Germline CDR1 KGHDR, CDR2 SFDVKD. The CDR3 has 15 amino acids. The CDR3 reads CATSDSRQGIQPQHF. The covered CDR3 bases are TGTGCCACCAGTGATTCCCGACAGGGCATCCAGCCC.

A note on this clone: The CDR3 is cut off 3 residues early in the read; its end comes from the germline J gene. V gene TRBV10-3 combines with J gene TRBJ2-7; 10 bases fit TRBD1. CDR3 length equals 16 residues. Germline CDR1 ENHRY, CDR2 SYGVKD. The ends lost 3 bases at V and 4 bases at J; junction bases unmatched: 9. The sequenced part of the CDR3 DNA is TGTGCCATCAGTGAAAGGACAGGGGGTGTAAATTACGAG. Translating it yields CAISERTGGVNYE. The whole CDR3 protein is CAISERTGGVNYEQYF.

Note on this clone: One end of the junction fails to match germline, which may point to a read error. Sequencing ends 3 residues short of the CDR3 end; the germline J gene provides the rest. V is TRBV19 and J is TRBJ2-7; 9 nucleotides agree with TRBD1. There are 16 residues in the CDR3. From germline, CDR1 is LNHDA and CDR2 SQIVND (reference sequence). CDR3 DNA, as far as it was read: TGTGCCAGTAGTGTAGATCCGGGACAGGGCAGCTACGAG. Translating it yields CASSVDPGQGSYE. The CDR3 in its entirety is CASSVDPGQGSYEQYF.